The entry below gives a single T cell receptor (beta chain) sequence along with its context. What it recognizes is unknown. This sample is drawn from a study of T cells in localized non-small cell lung cancer. Data came from immunoSEQ multiplex PCR; TCRdb stores just in-frame clones and leaves some out. The profile shows over 10,000 clones, around 84% of them singletons. Overall study results and limits: The study detected a median approximately 54 of the top 100 tumor clones in adjacent lung.

Germline lookup yields CDR1 WSHSY and CDR2 SAAADI. This CDR3 region has 13 residues. Trimming cost V 8 bases and J 0 bases, with 11 bases left between them. The sample here was peripheral blood, taken before any cancer treatment. The TCR was taken from a male donor aged 60 or over with stage III lung adenocarcinoma. The chain couples TRBV10-2 to TRBJ2-7; D ambiguous. DNA of the CDR3: TGCGCCAGCGGCGGCGCGAGCTCCTACGAGCAGTACTTC. Translation: CASGGASSYEQYF.